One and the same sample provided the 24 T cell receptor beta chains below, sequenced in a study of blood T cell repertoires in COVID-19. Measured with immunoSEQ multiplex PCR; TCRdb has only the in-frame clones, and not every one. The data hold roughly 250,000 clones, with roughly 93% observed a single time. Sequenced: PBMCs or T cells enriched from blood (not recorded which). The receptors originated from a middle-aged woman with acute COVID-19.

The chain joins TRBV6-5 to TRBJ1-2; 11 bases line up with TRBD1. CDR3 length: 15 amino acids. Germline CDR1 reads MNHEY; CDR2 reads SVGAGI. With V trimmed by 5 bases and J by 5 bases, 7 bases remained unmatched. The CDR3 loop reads CASSTWTGGGYGYTF. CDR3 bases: TGTGCCAGCAGTACCTGGACAGGGGGCGGGTATGGCTACACCTTC.

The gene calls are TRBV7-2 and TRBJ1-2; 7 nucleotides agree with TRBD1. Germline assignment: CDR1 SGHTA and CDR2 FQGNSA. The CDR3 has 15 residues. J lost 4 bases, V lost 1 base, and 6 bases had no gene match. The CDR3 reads CASSLGQGGSYGYTF. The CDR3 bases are TGTGCCAGCAGCTTAGGGCAGGGGGGTAGCTATGGCTACACCTTC.

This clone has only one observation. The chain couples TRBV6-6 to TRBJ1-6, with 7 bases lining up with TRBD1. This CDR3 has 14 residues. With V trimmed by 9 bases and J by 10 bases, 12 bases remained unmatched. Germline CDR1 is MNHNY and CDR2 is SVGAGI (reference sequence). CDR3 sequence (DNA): TGTGCCAGTCCCCCAACCAGGGGGTACTCACCCCTCCACTTT. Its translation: CASPPTRGYSPLHF.

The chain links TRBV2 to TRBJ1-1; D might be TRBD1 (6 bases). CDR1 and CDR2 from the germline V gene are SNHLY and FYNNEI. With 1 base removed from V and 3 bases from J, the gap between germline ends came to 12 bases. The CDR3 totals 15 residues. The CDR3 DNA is TGTGCCAGCAGTGAAGGGTGGGCAGGGGACACTGAAGCTTTCTTT. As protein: CASSEGWAGDTEAFF.

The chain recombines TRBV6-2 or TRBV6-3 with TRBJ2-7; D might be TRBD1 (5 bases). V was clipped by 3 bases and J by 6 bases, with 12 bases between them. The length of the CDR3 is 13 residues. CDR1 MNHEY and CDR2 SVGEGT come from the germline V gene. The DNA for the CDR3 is TGTGCCAGCAGTTATCTCTTTAGGGGCGAGCAGTACTTC. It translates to CASSYLFRGEQYF.

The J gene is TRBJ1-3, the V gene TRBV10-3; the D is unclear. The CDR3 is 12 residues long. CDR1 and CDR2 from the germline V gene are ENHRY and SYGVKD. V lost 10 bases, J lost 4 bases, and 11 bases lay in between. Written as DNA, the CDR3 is TGTGCCAGCGGGTATGAAGGAAACACCATATATTTT. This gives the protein CASGYEGNTIYF.

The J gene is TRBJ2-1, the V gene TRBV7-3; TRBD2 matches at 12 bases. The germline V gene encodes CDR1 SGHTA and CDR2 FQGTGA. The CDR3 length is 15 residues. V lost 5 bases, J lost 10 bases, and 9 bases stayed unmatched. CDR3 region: CASSPGLAGRAEQFF. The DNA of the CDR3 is TGTGCCAGCAGCCCCGGACTAGCGGGGCGCGCCGAGCAGTTCTTC.

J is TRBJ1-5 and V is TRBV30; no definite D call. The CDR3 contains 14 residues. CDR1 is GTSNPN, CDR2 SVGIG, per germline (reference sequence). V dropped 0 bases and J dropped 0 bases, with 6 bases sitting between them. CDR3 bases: TGTGCCTGGAGTGTACTTGGTAGCAATCAGCCCCAGCATTTT. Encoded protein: CAWSVLGSNQPQHF.

The chain's CDR3 is CASSLLGGHTQYF. CDR3 bases: TGTGCCAGCAGCTTATTGGGGGGGCATACGCAGTATTTT. This rearrangement joins TRBV5-8 to TRBJ2-3; D perhaps matches TRBD2 (7 bases). Germline CDR1 and CDR2: SGHTS and YDEGEE. Trimming pared 2 bases from V and 7 bases from J, leaving 11 bases between. The CDR3 has 13 amino acids.

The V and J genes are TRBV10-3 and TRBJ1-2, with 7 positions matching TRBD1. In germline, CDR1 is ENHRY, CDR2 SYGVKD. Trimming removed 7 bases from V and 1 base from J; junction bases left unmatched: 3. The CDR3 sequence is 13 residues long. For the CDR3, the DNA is TGTGCCATCACCCGGGACAGTAACTATGGCTACACCTTC. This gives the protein CAITRDSNYGYTF.

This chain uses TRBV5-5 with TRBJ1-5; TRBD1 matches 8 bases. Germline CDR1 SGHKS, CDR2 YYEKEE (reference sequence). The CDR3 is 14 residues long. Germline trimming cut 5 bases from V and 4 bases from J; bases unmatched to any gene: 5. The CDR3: CASSTRTGNQPQHF. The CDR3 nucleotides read TGTGCCAGCAGTACTCGGACAGGGAATCAGCCCCAGCATTTT.

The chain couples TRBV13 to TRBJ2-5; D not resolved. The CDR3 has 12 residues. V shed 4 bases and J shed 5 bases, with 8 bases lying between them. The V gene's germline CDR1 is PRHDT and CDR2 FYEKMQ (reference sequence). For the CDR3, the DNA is TGTGCCAGCAGCTCTAGTTGGGAGACCCAGTACTTC. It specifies CASSSSWETQYF.

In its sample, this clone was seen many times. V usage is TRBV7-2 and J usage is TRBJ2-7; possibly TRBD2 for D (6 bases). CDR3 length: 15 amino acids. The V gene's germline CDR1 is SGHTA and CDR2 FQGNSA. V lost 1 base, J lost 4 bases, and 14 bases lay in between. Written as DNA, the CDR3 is TGTGCCAGCAGCTTAGGAATAAGGGCGGGGTACGAGCAGTACTTC. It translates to CASSLGIRAGYEQYF.

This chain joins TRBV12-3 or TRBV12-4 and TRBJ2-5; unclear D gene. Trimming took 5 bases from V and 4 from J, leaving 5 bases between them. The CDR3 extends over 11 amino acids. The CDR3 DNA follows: TGTGCCAGCAGTCGCAGAGAGACCCAGTACTTC. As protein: CASSRRETQYF.

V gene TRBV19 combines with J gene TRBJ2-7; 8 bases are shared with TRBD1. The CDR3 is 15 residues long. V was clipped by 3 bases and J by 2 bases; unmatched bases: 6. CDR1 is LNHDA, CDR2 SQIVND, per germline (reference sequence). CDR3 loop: CASSIDRGSTYEQYF. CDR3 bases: TGTGCCAGTAGTATCGACAGGGGATCAACCTACGAGCAGTACTTC. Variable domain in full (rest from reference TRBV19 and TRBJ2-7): DGGITQSPKYLFRKEGQNVTLSCEQNLNHDAMYWYRQDPGQGLRLIYYSQIVNDFQKGDIAEGYSVSREKKESFPLTVTSAQKNPTAFYLCASSIDRGSTYEQYFGPGTRLTVT.

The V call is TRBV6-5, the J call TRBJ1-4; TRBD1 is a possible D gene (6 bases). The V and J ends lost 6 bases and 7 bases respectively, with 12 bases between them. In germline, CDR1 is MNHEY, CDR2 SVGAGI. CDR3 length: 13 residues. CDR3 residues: CASRDSRFEKLFF. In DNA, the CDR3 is TGTGCCAGCAGGGACAGCCGATTTGAAAAACTGTTTTTT.

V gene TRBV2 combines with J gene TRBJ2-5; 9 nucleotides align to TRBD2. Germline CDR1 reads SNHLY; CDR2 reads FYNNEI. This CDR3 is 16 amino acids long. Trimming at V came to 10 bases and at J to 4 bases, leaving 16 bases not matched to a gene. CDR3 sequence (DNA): TGTGCCACCACACGTATAGGACTAGCGAAAGGAGAGACCCAGTACTTC. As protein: CATTRIGLAKGETQYF.

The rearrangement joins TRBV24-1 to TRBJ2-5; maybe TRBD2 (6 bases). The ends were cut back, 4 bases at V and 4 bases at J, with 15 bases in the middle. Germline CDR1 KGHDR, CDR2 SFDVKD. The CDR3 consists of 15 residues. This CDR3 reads CATSDPSAGSETQYF. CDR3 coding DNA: TGTGCCACCAGTGACCCCTCGGCGGGATCAGAGACCCAGTACTTC.

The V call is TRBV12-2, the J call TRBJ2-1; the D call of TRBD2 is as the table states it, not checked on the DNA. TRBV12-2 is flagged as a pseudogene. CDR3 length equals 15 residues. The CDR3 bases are TGTGCAAGTCGTTCTAGCGGATCCTCCTACAATGAGCAGTTCTTC. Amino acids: CASRSSGSSYNEQFF.

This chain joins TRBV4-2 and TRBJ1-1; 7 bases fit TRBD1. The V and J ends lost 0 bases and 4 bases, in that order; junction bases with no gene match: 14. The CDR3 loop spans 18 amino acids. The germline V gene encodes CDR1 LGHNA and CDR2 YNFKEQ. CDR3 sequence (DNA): TGTGCCAGCAGCCAAGAGTTCCGGGCGACAGGGCGGGCCACTGAAGCTTTCTTT. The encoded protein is CASSQEFRATGRATEAFF.

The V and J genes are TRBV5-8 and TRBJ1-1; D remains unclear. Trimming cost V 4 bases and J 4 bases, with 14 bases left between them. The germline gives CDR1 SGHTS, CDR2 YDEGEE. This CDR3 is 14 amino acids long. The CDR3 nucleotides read TGTGCCAGCAGCCCGACCTTCCGGGGCACTGAAGCTTTCTTT. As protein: CASSPTFRGTEAFF.

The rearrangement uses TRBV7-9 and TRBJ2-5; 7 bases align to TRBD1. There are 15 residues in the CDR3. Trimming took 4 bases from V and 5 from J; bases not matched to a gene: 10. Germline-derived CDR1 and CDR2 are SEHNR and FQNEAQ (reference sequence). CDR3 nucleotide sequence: TGTGCCAGCAGCTCCCAAGGACAGGTTCGGGAGACCCAGTACTTC. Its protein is CASSSQGQVRETQYF.

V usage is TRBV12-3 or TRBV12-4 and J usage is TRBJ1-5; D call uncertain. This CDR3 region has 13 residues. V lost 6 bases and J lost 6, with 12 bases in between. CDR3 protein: CASSPDAGQPQHF. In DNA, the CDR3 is TGTGCCAGCAGCCCCGACGCGGGTCAGCCCCAGCATTTT.

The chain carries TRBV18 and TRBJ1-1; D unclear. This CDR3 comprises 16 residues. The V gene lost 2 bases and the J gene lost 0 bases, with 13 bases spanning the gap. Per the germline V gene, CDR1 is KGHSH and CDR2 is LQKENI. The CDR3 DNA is TGTGCCAGCTCACCATTGTTGAGCTCAATGAACACTGAAGCTTTCTTT. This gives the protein CASSPLLSSMNTEAFF.